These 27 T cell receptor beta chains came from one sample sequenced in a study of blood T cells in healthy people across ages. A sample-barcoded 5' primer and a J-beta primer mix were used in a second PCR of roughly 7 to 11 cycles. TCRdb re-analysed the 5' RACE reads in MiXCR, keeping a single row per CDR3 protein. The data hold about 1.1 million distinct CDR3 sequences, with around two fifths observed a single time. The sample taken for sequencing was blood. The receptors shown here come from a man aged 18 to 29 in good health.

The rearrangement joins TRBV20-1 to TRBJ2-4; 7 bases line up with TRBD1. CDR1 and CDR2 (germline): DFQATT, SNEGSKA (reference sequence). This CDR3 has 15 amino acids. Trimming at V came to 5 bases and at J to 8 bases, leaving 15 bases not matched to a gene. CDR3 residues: CSAAPTGLGGDIQYF. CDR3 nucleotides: TGCAGTGCTGCCCCGACAGGGCTCGGAGGTGACATTCAGTACTTC.

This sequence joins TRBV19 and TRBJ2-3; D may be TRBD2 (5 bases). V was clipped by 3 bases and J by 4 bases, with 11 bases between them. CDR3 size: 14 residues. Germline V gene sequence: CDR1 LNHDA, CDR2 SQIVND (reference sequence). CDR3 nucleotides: TGTGCCAGTAGTATGGAGGCGCGGTCAGATACGCAGTATTTT. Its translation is CASSMEARSDTQYF. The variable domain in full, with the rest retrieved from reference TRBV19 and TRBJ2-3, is DGGITQSPKYLFRKEGQNVTLSCEQNLNHDAMYWYRQDPGQGLRLIYYSQIVNDFQKGDIAEGYSVSREKKESFPLTVTSAQKNPTAFYLCASSMEARSDTQYFGPGTRLTVL.

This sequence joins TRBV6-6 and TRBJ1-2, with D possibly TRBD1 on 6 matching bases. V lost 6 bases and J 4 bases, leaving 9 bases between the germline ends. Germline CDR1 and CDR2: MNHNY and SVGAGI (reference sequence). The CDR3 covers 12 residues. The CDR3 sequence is CASSGQTYGYTF. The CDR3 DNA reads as TGTGCCAGCAGCGGACAGACCTATGGCTACACCTTC.

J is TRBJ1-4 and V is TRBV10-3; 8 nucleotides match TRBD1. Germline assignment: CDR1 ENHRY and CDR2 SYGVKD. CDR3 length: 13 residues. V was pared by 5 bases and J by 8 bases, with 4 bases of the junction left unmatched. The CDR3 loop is CAISQGAREKLFF. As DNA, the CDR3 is TGTGCCATCAGTCAGGGGGCGAGGGAAAAACTGTTTTTT.

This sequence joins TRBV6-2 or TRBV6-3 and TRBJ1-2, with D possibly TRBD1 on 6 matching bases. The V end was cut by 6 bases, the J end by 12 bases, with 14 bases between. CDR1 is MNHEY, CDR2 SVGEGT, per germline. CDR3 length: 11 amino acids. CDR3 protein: CASSQTGPNTF. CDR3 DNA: TGTGCCAGCAGCCAAACAGGGCCGAACACCTTC.

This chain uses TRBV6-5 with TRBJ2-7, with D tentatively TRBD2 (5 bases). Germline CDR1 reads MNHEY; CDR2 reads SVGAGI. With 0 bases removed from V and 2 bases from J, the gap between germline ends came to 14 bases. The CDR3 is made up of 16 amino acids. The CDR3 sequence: CASSYSTDAGAYEQYF. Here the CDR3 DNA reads TGTGCCAGCAGTTACTCCACGGACGCCGGGGCCTACGAGCAGTACTTC.

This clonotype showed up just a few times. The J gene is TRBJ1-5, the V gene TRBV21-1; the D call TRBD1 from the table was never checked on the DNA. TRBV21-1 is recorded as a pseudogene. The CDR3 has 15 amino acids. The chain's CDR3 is CASSQGRVLRQPQHF. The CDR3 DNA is TGTGCCAGCAGTCAGGGTAGAGTTTTACGGCAGCCCCAGCATTTT.

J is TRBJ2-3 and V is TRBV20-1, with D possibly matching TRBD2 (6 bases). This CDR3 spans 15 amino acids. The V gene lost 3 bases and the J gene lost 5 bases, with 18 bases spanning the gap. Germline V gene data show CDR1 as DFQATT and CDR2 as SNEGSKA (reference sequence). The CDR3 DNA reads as TGCAGTGCTAGCTCGGACGGTGGAGGGCAAGATACGCAGTATTTT. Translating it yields CSASSDGGGQDTQYF.

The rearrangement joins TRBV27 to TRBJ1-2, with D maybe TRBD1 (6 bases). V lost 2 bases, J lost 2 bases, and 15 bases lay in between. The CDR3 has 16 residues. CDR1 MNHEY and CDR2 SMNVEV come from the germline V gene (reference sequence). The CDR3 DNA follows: TGTGCCAGCAGTTTACGGCGCGGGGGCTTAAACTATGGCTACACCTTC. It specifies CASSLRRGGLNYGYTF.

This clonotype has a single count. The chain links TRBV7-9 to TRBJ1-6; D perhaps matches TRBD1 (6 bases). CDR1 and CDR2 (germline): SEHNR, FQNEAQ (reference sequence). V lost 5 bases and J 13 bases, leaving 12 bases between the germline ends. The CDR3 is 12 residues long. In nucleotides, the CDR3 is TGTGCCAGCAGCCAACAGGGTCCCCCCCTCCACTTT. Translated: CASSQQGPPLHF.

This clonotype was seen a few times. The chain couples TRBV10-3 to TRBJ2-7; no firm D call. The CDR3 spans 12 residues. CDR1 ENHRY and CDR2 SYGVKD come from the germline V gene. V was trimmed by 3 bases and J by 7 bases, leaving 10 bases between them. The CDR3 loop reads CAISDSIGEQYF. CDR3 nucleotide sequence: TGTGCCATCAGTGACAGTATCGGGGAGCAGTACTTC.

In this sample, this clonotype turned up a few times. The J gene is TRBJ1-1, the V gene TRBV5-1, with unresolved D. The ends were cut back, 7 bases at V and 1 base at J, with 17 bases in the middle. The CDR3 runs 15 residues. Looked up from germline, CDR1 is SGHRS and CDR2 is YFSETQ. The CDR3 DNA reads TGCGCCAGCCGCGGGTCTCGCGGGGAGAACACTGAAGCTTTCTTT. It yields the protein CASRGSRGENTEAFF.

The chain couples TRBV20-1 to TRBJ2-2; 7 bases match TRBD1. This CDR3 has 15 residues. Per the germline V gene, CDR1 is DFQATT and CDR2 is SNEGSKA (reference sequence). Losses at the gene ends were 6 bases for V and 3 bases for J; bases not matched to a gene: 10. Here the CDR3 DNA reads TGCAGTGCCAAGAGCTGGGACAGAGACACCGGGGAGCTGTTTTTT. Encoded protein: CSAKSWDRDTGELFF.

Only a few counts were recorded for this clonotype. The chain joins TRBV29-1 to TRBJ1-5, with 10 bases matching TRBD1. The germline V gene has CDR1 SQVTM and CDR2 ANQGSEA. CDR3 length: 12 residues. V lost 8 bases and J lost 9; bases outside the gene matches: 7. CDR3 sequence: CSIGTGDGPQHF. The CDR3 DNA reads TGCAGCATCGGGACAGGGGATGGGCCCCAGCATTTT.

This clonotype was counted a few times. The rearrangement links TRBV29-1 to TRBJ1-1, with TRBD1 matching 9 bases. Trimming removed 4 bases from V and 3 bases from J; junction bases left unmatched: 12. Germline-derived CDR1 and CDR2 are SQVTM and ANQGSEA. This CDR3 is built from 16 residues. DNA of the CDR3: TGCAGCGTTGCAGCCGGGACAGGGATCCCTGACACTGAAGCTTTCTTT. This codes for CSVAAGTGIPDTEAFF.

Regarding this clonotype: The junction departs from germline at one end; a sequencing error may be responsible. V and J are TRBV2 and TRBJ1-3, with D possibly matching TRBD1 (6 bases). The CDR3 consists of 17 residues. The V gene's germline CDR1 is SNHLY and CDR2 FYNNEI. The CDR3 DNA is TGTGCCAGCAGGGGGGGGGCCACAGGACACTCTGGAAACATCATATATTTT. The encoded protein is CASRGGATGHSGNIIYF.

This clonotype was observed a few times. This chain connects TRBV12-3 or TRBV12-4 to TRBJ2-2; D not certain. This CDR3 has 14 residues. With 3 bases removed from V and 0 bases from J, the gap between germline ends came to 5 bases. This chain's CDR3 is CASSFAANTGELFF. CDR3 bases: TGTGCCAGCAGTTTTGCTGCGAACACCGGGGAGCTGTTTTTT.

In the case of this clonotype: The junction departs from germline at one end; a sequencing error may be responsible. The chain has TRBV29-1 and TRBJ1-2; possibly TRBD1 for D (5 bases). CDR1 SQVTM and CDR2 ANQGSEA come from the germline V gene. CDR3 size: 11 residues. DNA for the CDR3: TGCAGCGGTGAAGAGGGGAGTGGCTACACCTTC. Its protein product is CSGEEGSGYTF.

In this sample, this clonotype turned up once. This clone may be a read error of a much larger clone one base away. The DNA for the CDR3 is TGCGCCAGCAGCTTGTCTGGGTCCTACAATGAGCAGATCTTC. This encodes CASSLSGSYNEQIF. The V and J genes are TRBV5-1 and TRBJ2-1, with D uncertain. Germline CDR1 is SGHRS and CDR2 is YFSETQ. This CDR3 region has 14 residues.

As DNA, the CDR3 is TGTGCCAGCATTGGGACAGGCGACTACAATGAGCAGTTCTTC. The encoded protein is CASIGTGDYNEQFF. The gene calls are TRBV25-1 and TRBJ2-1, with 8 bases lining up with TRBD1. Trimming took 7 bases from V and 3 from J; bases not matched to a gene: 5. The CDR3 spans 14 residues. Germline V gene sequence: CDR1 MGHDK, CDR2 SYGVNS.

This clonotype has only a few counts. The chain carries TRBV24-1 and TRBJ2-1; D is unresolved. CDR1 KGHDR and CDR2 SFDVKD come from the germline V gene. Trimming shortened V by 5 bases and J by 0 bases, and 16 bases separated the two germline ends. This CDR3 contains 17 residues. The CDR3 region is CATSALTTSHSYNEQFF. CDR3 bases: TGTGCCACCAGTGCCCTTACGACTTCCCACTCCTACAATGAGCAGTTCTTC.

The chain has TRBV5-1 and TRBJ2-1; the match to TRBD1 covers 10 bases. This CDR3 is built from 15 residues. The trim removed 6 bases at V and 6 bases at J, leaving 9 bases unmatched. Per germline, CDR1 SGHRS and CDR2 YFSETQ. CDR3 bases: TGCGCCAGCACCCCGACAGGGGGCGGACTCAATGAGCAGTTCTTC. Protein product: CASTPTGGGLNEQFF. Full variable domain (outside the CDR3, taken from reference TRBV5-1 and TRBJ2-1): KAGVTQTPRYLIKTRGQQVTLSCSPISGHRSVSWYQQTPGQGLQFLFEYFSETQRNKGNFPGRFSGRQFSNSRSEMNVSTLELGDSALYLCASTPTGGGLNEQFFGPGTRLTVL.

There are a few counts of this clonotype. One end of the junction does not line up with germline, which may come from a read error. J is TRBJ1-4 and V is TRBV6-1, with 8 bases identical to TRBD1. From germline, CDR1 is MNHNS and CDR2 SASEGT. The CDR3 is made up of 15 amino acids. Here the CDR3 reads CASKLTGATSEKLFF. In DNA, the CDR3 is TGTGCCAGCAAGTTGACAGGGGCAACTAGTGAAAAACTGTTTTTT.

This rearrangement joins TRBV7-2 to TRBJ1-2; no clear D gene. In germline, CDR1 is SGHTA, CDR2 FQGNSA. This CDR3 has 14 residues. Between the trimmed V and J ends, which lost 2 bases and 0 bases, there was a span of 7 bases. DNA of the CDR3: TGTGCCAGCAGCTTATCCGCCCCTAACTATGGCTACACCTTC. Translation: CASSLSAPNYGYTF.

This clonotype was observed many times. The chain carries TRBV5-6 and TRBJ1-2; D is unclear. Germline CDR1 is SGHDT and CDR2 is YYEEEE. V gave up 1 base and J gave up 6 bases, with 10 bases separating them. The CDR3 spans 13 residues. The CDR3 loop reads CASSLMGSHGYTF. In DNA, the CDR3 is TGTGCCAGCAGCTTGATGGGATCCCATGGCTACACCTTC.

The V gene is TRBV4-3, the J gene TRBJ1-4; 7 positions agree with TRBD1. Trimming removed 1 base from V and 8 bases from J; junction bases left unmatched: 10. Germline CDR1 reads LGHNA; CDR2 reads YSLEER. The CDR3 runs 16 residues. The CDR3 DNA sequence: TGCGCCAGCAGCCAAGCTTACGAACAGGGGAGCGAAAAACTGTTTTTT. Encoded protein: CASSQAYEQGSEKLFF.

The CDR3 DNA is TGTGCCAGCAGCGCTATCCGGGACAGTAATCAGCCCCAGCATTTT. Protein: CASSAIRDSNQPQHF. This rearrangement joins TRBV7-2 to TRBJ1-5, with TRBD1 matching 7 bases. With 5 bases clipped from V and 4 bases from J, the junction kept 8 bases outside the gene matches. Per germline, CDR1 SGHTA and CDR2 FQGNSA. The CDR3 totals 15 residues.